The 14 T cell receptor beta chains listed next were all sequenced from one sample in a study of T cell responses to AZD1222 COVID-19 vaccine. The protocol was immunoSEQ multiplex PCR, while the TCRdb copy is restricted to in-frame clones and leaves out a portion. The sample lists around 120,000 clones, roughly 87% occurring once. Sample: peripheral blood, taken 28 days after the second AZD1222 dose. Source of these receptors: an adult who received the AZD1222 COVID-19 vaccine.

This rearrangement joins TRBV19 to TRBJ2-4; D might be TRBD1 (6 bases). V lost 3 bases, J lost 0 bases, and 15 bases lay in between. The CDR3 runs 17 residues. The V gene's germline CDR1 is LNHDA and CDR2 SQIVND (reference sequence). The CDR3: CASSIGRQVLAKNIQYF. The CDR3 nucleotides read TGTGCCAGTAGTATTGGGCGACAGGTCCTAGCCAAAAACATTCAGTACTTC.

The J gene is TRBJ2-5, the V gene TRBV3-1 (or the pseudogene TRBV3-2); 7 nucleotides align to TRBD2. Looked up from germline, CDR1 is LGHDT and CDR2 is YNNKEL (reference sequence). The CDR3 is 14 residues long. The V segment lost 6 bases and the J segment 4 bases; nucleotides outside the gene matches: 8. CDR3 nucleotide sequence: TGTGCCAGCAGGAGGAGGGCTAGCGGAGAGACCCAGTACTTC. This encodes CASRRRASGETQYF.

This chain connects TRBV7-9 to TRBJ1-4; D not resolved. Deletions cut 5 bases from V and 4 bases from J, with 5 bases between. There are 12 residues in the CDR3. The germline V gene has CDR1 SEHNR and CDR2 FQNEAQ (reference sequence). The CDR3 sequence is CASSPSNEKLFF. The CDR3, as DNA: TGTGCCAGCAGCCCGAGTAATGAAAAACTGTTTTTT.

The CDR3 sequence: CASSANSGGELFF. In nucleotides, the CDR3 is TGTGCCAGTAGTGCGAACAGTGGCGGGGAGCTGTTTTTT. The chain carries TRBV19 and TRBJ2-2; D not resolved. From germline, CDR1 is LNHDA and CDR2 SQIVND (reference sequence). The length of the CDR3 is 13 residues. Trimming cost V 5 bases and J 7 bases, with 11 bases left between them.

The V call is TRBV5-5, the J call TRBJ2-1; TRBD1 aligns across 11 bases. There are 15 residues in the CDR3. Trimming took 4 bases from V and 2 from J; bases not matched to a gene: 2. Germline V CDR1 and CDR2: SGHKS, YYEKEE (reference sequence). The CDR3 loop reads CASSTGQGAYNEQFF. CDR3 in DNA: TGTGCCAGCAGCACGGGACAGGGGGCCTACAATGAGCAGTTCTTC.

The gene calls are TRBV3-1 (or the pseudogene TRBV3-2) and TRBJ2-1, with 9 bases aligning to TRBD2. The CDR3 runs 15 residues. Trimming took 1 base from V and 6 from J; bases not matched to a gene: 4. Germline V gene lookup returns CDR1 LGHDT and CDR2 YNNKEL (reference sequence). As DNA, the CDR3 is TGTGCCAGCAGCCAAGCTAGCGGGGCCCGCAATGAGCAGTTCTTC. It yields the protein CASSQASGARNEQFF.

The chain uses TRBV13 and TRBJ1-2; D perhaps matches TRBD1 (5 bases). Trimming pared 4 bases from V and 6 bases from J, leaving 21 bases between. CDR3 size: 16 residues. Germline CDR1 is PRHDT and CDR2 is FYEKMQ (reference sequence). CDR3 nucleotide sequence: TGTGCCAGCAGCTCGGCAGGGCGGTCCCGGGTAGATGGCTACACCTTC. Its translation: CASSSAGRSRVDGYTF.

On this clone: Other nucleotide sequences from this sample produce the same CDR3. The chain combines TRBV12-3 or TRBV12-4 with TRBJ2-7, with D perhaps TRBD1 (6 bases). V was cut by 3 bases and J by 0 bases, with 6 bases left in between. CDR3 size: 13 residues. For the CDR3, the DNA is TGTGCCAGCAGTTTGGGACACTCCTACGAGCAGTACTTC. It specifies CASSLGHSYEQYF.

The V gene is TRBV5-6, the J gene TRBJ2-3; 8 bases are shared with TRBD2. Trimming took 0 bases from V and 5 from J; bases not matched to a gene: 11. Looked up from germline, CDR1 is SGHDT and CDR2 is YYEEEE. The length of the CDR3 is 17 residues. CDR3 in amino acids: CASSLASGPGTRDTQYF. The CDR3 nucleotides are TGTGCCAGCAGCTTGGCTAGCGGGCCGGGGACACGAGATACGCAGTATTTT.

The chain recombines TRBV2 with TRBJ1-1, with a possible D match to TRBD1 (6 bases). Trimming took off 2 bases at V and 3 bases at J, with 10 bases between the two ends. Per the germline V gene, CDR1 is SNHLY and CDR2 is FYNNEI. CDR3 size: 14 residues. The CDR3 DNA follows: TGTGCCAGCAGTGAATGGGGGCGGGACACTGAAGCTTTCTTT. This codes for CASSEWGRDTEAFF.

The V gene is TRBV18, the J gene TRBJ1-1; 7 bases map to TRBD1. Germline V CDR1 and CDR2: KGHSH, LQKENI. J gave up 3 bases and V 3 bases, and 4 bases lay outside the gene matches. The CDR3 has 14 amino acids. DNA of the CDR3: TGTGCCAGCTCACCGACAGGGACGGACACTGAAGCTTTCTTT. Protein sequence: CASSPTGTDTEAFF.

The genes are TRBV7-3 and TRBJ2-3, with 11 bases fitting TRBD2. The CDR3 covers 16 residues. The trim removed 5 bases at V and 4 bases at J, leaving 8 bases unmatched. The germline gives CDR1 SGHTA, CDR2 FQGTGA. CDR3 nucleotide sequence: TGTGCCAGCAGCCAGGATAGCGGGGGGGCCTCAGATACGCAGTATTTT. Encoded protein: CASSQDSGGASDTQYF.

With regard to this clone: Within the sample, other DNA sequences also encode this same CDR3. The chain employs TRBV6-4 and TRBJ1-5; no clear D gene. The CDR3 loop spans 13 amino acids. The germline V gene encodes CDR1 MRHNA and CDR2 SNTAGT. V was trimmed by 4 bases and J by 1 base, leaving 5 bases between them. CDR3 in DNA: TGTGCCAGCAGTGTAGGGAGCAATCAGCCCCAGCATTTT. Protein: CASSVGSNQPQHF.

A remark on this clone: Other nucleotide sequences from this sample produce the same CDR3. The V gene is TRBV7-3, the J gene TRBJ1-1; D is ambiguous. Germline V gives CDR1 SGHTA, CDR2 FQGTGA. The CDR3 runs to 13 residues. Between the trimmed V and J ends, which lost 2 bases and 2 bases, there was a span of 6 bases. This CDR3 reads CASSLGYNTEAFF. The CDR3 coding sequence is TGTGCCAGCAGCTTAGGGTACAACACTGAAGCTTTCTTT.